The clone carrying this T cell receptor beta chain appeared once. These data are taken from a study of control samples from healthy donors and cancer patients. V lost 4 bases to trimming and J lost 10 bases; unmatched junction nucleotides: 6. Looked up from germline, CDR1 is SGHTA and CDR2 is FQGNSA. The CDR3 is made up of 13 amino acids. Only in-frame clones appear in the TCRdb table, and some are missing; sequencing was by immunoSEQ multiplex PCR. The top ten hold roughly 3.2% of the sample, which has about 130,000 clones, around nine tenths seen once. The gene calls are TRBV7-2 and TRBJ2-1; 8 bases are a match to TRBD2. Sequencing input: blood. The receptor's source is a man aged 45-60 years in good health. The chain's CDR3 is CASSSGLDREQFF. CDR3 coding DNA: TGTGCCAGCAGCTCGGGACTAGATCGCGAGCAGTTCTTC.